The 21 T cell receptor beta chains below come from one sample, sequenced in a study of Graves' ophthalmopathy and Graves' hyperthyroidism (dated by TCRdb to 2017 to 2018). These reads were obtained on an Illumina HiSeq 2000. For repertoire sequencing, the TCR beta CDR3 regions were amplified from RNA transcripts. The first round of RT-PCR was done with HTBI primers and the Qiagen OneStep RT-PCR kit, and was followed by a second round of multiplex PCR, then size selection and purification. TCRdb handled the public reads itself, with Q25 trimming in fastp and clone calling in MiXCR, and kept productive beta chains. CDR3 protein duplicates are merged, each entry listing the most common genes and DNA. Here the sample has around 170,000 distinct CDR3 sequences; 30% to 45% occur a single time. Roughly 5.2% of the sample is taken by the ten largest. The source material was peripheral blood. These receptors were taken from a woman between 40 and 55 years old with Graves' ophthalmopathy. Donor details come from another sample of the same person, matched by shared clones.

V usage is TRBV24-1 and J usage is TRBJ2-5; 7 bases line up with TRBD1. The CDR3 is 15 residues long. V trimming: 5 bases; J trimming: 5 bases; junction bases outside the gene matches: 10. Germline V gene data show CDR1 as KGHDR and CDR2 as SFDVKD. CDR3: CATSAPTGLGETQYF. Here the CDR3 DNA reads TGTGCCACCAGTGCCCCGACAGGGTTGGGGGAGACCCAGTACTTC.

This chain links TRBV10-2 with TRBJ2-7; 8 bases line up with TRBD1. Germline CDR1 WSHSY, CDR2 SAAADI. The V and J ends lost 2 bases and 6 bases, in that order; junction bases with no gene match: 6. CDR3 size: 14 residues. The CDR3 region is CASSEGRGLLEQYF. The CDR3 DNA reads TGCGCCAGCAGTGAGGGCAGGGGGCTCCTCGAGCAGTACTTC.

This clonotype was observed many times. The junction departs from the called germline gene at one end, perhaps through a read error. V is TRBV7-9 and J is TRBJ2-7; D is perhaps TRBD2 (5 bases). Germline V CDR1 and CDR2: SEHNR, FQNEAQ (reference sequence). The CDR3 is made up of 14 amino acids. CDR3 amino acids: CASSPSGSPPPSNF. The CDR3 DNA reads TGTGCCAGCAGCCCGAGCGGCTCCCCCCCCCCATCGAACTTC.

There are many counts of this clonotype. The genes are TRBV7-9 and TRBJ2-5, with 10 positions matching TRBD1. V was pared by 4 bases and J by 5 bases, with 4 bases of the junction left unmatched. CDR1 and CDR2 (germline): SEHNR, FQNEAQ (reference sequence). There are 14 residues in the CDR3. In DNA, the CDR3 is TGTGCCAGCAGCTCCGGGACAGGGGTCGAGACCCAGTACTTC. Translation: CASSSGTGVETQYF.

This clonotype was recorded at least ten times. The J gene is TRBJ1-1, the V gene TRBV28, with D possibly matching TRBD1 (6 bases). Germline V gives CDR1 MDHEN, CDR2 SYDVKM. V lost 3 bases to trimming and J lost 1 base, with 12 bases between them. There are 15 residues in the CDR3. CDR3 bases: TGTGCCAGCAGTTTCACAGGGACTCCGAACACTGAAGCTTTCTTT. The encoded protein is CASSFTGTPNTEAFF.

Ten or more counts support this clonotype. The V call is TRBV6-2 or TRBV6-3, the J call TRBJ1-6; D gene ambiguous. Germline V gene sequence: CDR1 MNHEY, CDR2 SVGEGT. V dropped 2 bases and J dropped 6 bases, with 11 bases sitting between them. CDR3 length: 15 amino acids. In nucleotides, the CDR3 is TGTGCCAGCAGTTACCGGGGAAACGGTAATTCACCCCTCCACTTT. This codes for CASSYRGNGNSPLHF.

The rearrangement uses TRBV7-8 and TRBJ2-7; D gene ambiguous. This CDR3 comprises 14 residues. V was shortened by 0 bases and J by 6 bases, with 12 bases between the two germline ends. Germline CDR1 SGHVS, CDR2 FQNEAQ. As DNA, the CDR3 is TGTGCCAGCAGCTTAGCGCGAGAAAGGTTCGAGCAGTACTTC. This sequence encodes CASSLARERFEQYF.

This chain connects TRBV6-2 or TRBV6-3 to TRBJ2-3; unclear D gene. The CDR3 loop spans 15 amino acids. V lost 2 bases, J lost 2 bases, and 11 bases lay in between. Germline CDR1 reads MNHEY; CDR2 reads SVGEGT. CDR3 sequence: CASSYGRINTDTQYF. For the CDR3, the DNA is TGTGCCAGCAGTTACGGAAGAATTAACACAGATACGCAGTATTTT.

This chain links TRBV12-3 or TRBV12-4 with TRBJ1-1; no reliable D call. The CDR3 is 13 amino acids. Trimming pared 3 bases from V and 7 bases from J, leaving 12 bases between. The CDR3 reads CASSFNAANEAFF. CDR3 nucleotides: TGTGCCAGCAGTTTTAACGCTGCCAATGAAGCTTTCTTT.

This clonotype came up many times. J is TRBJ1-5 and V is TRBV12-3 or TRBV12-4; no definite D call. This CDR3 region has 14 residues. Trimming took off 6 bases at V and 0 bases at J, with 9 bases between the two ends. The CDR3 region has the DNA TGTGCCAGCAGCCCAGTGGATAGCAATCAGCCCCAGCATTTT. It specifies CASSPVDSNQPQHF.

The chain is built from TRBV2 and TRBJ2-5, with TRBD2 as a possible D gene (6 bases). V lost 3 bases, J lost 5 bases, and 7 bases lay in between. The CDR3 sequence is 12 residues long. The germline CDR1 and CDR2 sequences are SNHLY and FYNNEI. For the CDR3, the DNA is TGTGCCAGCAGTGACGGGAGCGAGACCCAGTACTTC. Translation gives CASSDGSETQYF.

This chain joins TRBV2 and TRBJ1-6; tentatively, D is TRBD1 (5 bases). V gave up 11 bases and J gave up 7 bases, with 12 bases separating them. The CDR3 consists of 12 residues. Germline loops: CDR1 SNHLY, CDR2 FYNNEI. The CDR3 DNA reads as TGTGCCGGACGAGACAGCAATTCACCCCTCCACTTT. It specifies CAGRDSNSPLHF.

V usage is TRBV28 and J usage is TRBJ2-5; perhaps D is TRBD1 or TRBD2 (5 bases each). The V gene's germline CDR1 is MDHEN and CDR2 SYDVKM. There are 15 residues in the CDR3. With 6 bases removed from V and 9 bases from J, the gap between germline ends came to 23 bases. CDR3: CASSPPGMGTGAQYF. The CDR3 DNA reads TGTGCCAGCAGCCCACCCGGGATGGGGACGGGCGCCCAGTACTTC.

In this sample, this clonotype turned up once. V gene TRBV7-2 combines with J gene TRBJ2-5; D not resolved. Germline-derived CDR1 and CDR2 are SGHTA and FQGNSA. V lost 4 bases to trimming and J lost 5 bases, with 14 bases between them. The CDR3 totals 14 residues. CDR3 in DNA: TGTGCCAGCAGCTCTACCATTAGTTCGGAGACCCAGTACTTC. Translating gives CASSSTISSETQYF.

This clonotype was recorded at least ten times. This sequence joins TRBV20-1 and TRBJ2-5; 11 positions match TRBD2. The V gene end was trimmed by 4 bases and the J gene end by 3 bases; junction bases not matched to a gene: 1. This CDR3 spans 13 amino acids. Germline CDR1 is DFQATT and CDR2 is SNEGSKA (reference sequence). Here the CDR3 reads CSATTSGEETQYF. For the CDR3, the DNA is TGCAGTGCTACGACTAGCGGGGAAGAGACCCAGTACTTC.

This clonotype was detected many times. This chain connects TRBV30 to TRBJ1-5; weak D call: TRBD1 (5 bases). Trimming stripped 2 bases from V and 5 bases from J, with 13 bases between. The CDR3 covers 14 residues. Germline V lookup: CDR1 GTSNPN, CDR2 SVGIG (reference sequence). CDR3 in amino acids: CAWSYSRADQPQHF. CDR3 nucleotides: TGTGCCTGGAGTTATTCCAGGGCTGATCAGCCCCAGCATTTT.

This clonotype has a count of ten or more. The chain has TRBV27 and TRBJ1-1; D is unclear. The V end was cut by 3 bases, the J end by 7 bases, with 18 bases between. The CDR3 loop spans 15 amino acids. From germline, CDR1 is MNHEY and CDR2 SMNVEV (reference sequence). The CDR3 protein is CASSLTGFSDSEAFF. Written as DNA, the CDR3 is TGTGCCAGCAGTTTGACCGGGTTCTCGGATAGTGAAGCTTTCTTT.

This rearrangement joins TRBV28 to TRBJ1-5; 9 nucleotides align to TRBD1. The V gene end was trimmed by 8 bases and the J gene end by 1 base; junction bases not matched to a gene: 6. This CDR3 has 15 amino acids. Germline V gene lookup returns CDR1 MDHEN and CDR2 SYDVKM. CDR3 DNA sequence: TGTGCCAGCGGTAAACAGGGGGCGAGCAATCAGCCCCAGCATTTT. It yields the protein CASGKQGASNQPQHF.

The rearrangement uses TRBV6-1 and TRBJ2-7; D uncertain. The CDR3 spans 13 residues. Trimming stripped 4 bases from V and 3 bases from J, with 10 bases between. CDR1 MNHNS and CDR2 SASEGT come from the germline V gene. CDR3 region: CASSVVTNYEQYF. The CDR3 DNA is TGTGCCAGCAGTGTCGTCACAAACTACGAGCAGTACTTC.

Worth noting for this clonotype: The junction shows a germline mismatch at one end, possibly a read error. The chain is built from TRBV27 and TRBJ2-4, with TRBD2 as a possible D gene (5 bases). The V gene's germline CDR1 is MNHEY and CDR2 SMNVEV (reference sequence). CDR3 length equals 16 residues. The CDR3: CASSLYAGVAENIQYF. CDR3 nucleotide sequence: TGTGCCAGCAGTTTATATGCGGGCGTAGCCGAAAACATTCAGTACTTC.

The chain combines TRBV7-2 with TRBJ2-2; D possibly corresponds to TRBD1 (5 bases). The CDR3 is made up of 14 amino acids. CDR1 and CDR2 from the germline V gene are SGHTA and FQGNSA. V lost 1 base to trimming and J lost 7 bases, with 10 bases between them. The CDR3 is CASSLVGLDGELFF. The CDR3 DNA follows: TGTGCCAGCAGCTTAGTGGGGCTGGACGGGGAGCTGTTTTTT.